These T cell receptor beta chains were read from a single sample in a study of blood T cell repertoires in COVID-19. Clones were sequenced by immunoSEQ multiplex PCR, and TCRdb holds only the in-frame ones, with some missing. The data contain about 110,000 clones, 70% to 85% of them singletons. Sequencing used peripheral blood. Receptor source: an elderly woman with active or convalescent COVID-19. CDR3s include the opening cysteine and the closing phenylalanine or tryptophan. The order of the fields is J gene, V gene, CDR3 length, D gene, clone size, CDR3 protein, CDR3 DNA. A D gene is named only where the DNA matches it firmly. Clone sizes are given selectively: once, few, many, or a class where the clone is expanded.

J gene: TRBJ1-1; V gene: TRBV28; CDR3 length: 14; D gene: TRBD1; clone size: NA; CDR3 protein: CASSSGQVNTEAFF; CDR3 DNA: TGTGCCAGCAGTTCGGGACAGGTGAACACTGAAGCTTTCTTT
J gene: TRBJ1-2; V gene: TRBV3-1/TRBV3-2; CDR3 length: 16; D gene: NA; clone size: NA; CDR3 protein: CASSQEGTGANYGYTF; CDR3 DNA: TGTGCCAGCAGCCAAGAAGGTACAGGAGCTAACTATGGCTACACCTTC
J gene: TRBJ2-3; V gene: TRBV29-1; CDR3 length: 14; D gene: TRBD2; clone size: NA; CDR3 protein: CSTLLAAYTDTQYF; CDR3 DNA: TGCAGTACACTCCTAGCGGCTTACACAGATACGCAGTATTTT
J gene: TRBJ2-2; V gene: TRBV7-2; CDR3 length: 17; D gene: NA; clone size: few; CDR3 protein: CASSLELVWANTGELFF; CDR3 DNA: TGTGCCAGCAGCTTAGAGCTAGTATGGGCGAACACCGGGGAGCTGTTTTTT
J gene: TRBJ2-5; V gene: TRBV7-9; CDR3 length: 14; D gene: NA; clone size: NA; CDR3 protein: CASSLGLGGETQYF; CDR3 DNA: TGTGCCAGCAGCTTAGGGCTGGGCGGGGAGACCCAGTACTTC
J gene: TRBJ1-4; V gene: TRBV19; CDR3 length: 19; D gene: TRBD1; clone size: NA; CDR3 protein: CASSIDQTGGPATNEKLFF; CDR3 DNA: TGTGCCAGTAGTATAGATCAAACAGGGGGACCTGCAACTAATGAAAAACTGTTTTTT
J gene: TRBJ2-1; V gene: TRBV28; CDR3 length: 15; D gene: NA; clone size: NA; CDR3 protein: CASSFGGRSTGEQFF; CDR3 DNA: TGTGCCAGCAGTTTTGGGGGGAGATCAACTGGTGAGCAGTTCTTC
J gene: TRBJ2-5; V gene: TRBV28; CDR3 length: 14; D gene: NA; clone size: NA; CDR3 protein: CASSSSGIQETQYF; CDR3 DNA: TGTGCCAGCAGTTCGAGCGGAATACAAGAGACCCAGTACTTC
J gene: TRBJ1-2; V gene: TRBV3-1/TRBV3-2; CDR3 length: 12; D gene: NA; clone size: NA; CDR3 protein: CASSRSRVGYTF; CDR3 DNA: TGTGCCAGCAGCCGGTCCAGGGTCGGCTACACCTTC
J gene: TRBJ2-3; V gene: TRBV7-8; CDR3 length: 15; D gene: NA; clone size: NA; CDR3 protein: CASSTSGPSTDTQYF; CDR3 DNA: TGTGCCAGCAGCACTTCAGGGCCTAGCACAGATACGCAGTATTTT
J gene: TRBJ2-7; V gene: TRBV9; CDR3 length: 15; D gene: NA; clone size: NA; CDR3 protein: CASSAGVREPPEQYF; CDR3 DNA: TGTGCCAGCAGCGCAGGGGTGCGGGAGCCTCCAGAGCAGTACTTC
J gene: TRBJ1-4; V gene: TRBV4-1; CDR3 length: 15; D gene: TRBD1; clone size: NA; CDR3 protein: CASSRRQGGDEKLFF; CDR3 DNA: TGCGCCAGCAGCCGTCGACAGGGGGGAGATGAAAAACTGTTTTTT
J gene: TRBJ2-3; V gene: TRBV9; CDR3 length: 13; D gene: NA; clone size: NA; CDR3 protein: CASSVVAADTQYF; CDR3 DNA: TGTGCCAGCAGCGTAGTTGCGGCAGATACGCAGTATTTT